This record covers a single T cell receptor beta chain. What it binds is unknown. This record comes from a study of vaccination and CD4 T cells after COVID-19. Study context: From HCoV-229E, HCoV-OC43, HCoV-NL63 and SARS-CoV-2, overlapping spike peptides were used to stimulate the cells.

The Oncomine TCR Beta short-read assay was applied to DNA of cultured CD4+ T cells. TCRdb redid the calling of the PCR reads with MiXCR, one entry per CDR3 protein. There are roughly 20,000 distinct CDR3 sequences in the sample; about 50% occur only once, and around an eighth lies in the top ten. Treatment noted: roughly 11-day PBMC culture with coronavirus spike peptide pools or control peptides (ViraFEST assay). ViraFEST expanded antigen-specific T cells with peptide pools, then sequenced TCRs. Wells that each held 1.5 million to 2 million PBMCs were cultured with 9 to 10 IU/ml IL-2 and approximately 9.5 ug/ml peptide pools. Cells received half-medium changes with fresh IL-2 medium on days 3 and 7. Material for sequencing was cultured CD4+ T cells from blood. The receptor was isolated from a human donor with COVID-19.

The CDR3 spells CASSQSSGANTGELFF. The CDR3 nucleotides are TGTGCCAGCAGCCAATCTAGCGGGGCGAACACCGGGGAGCTGTTTTTT. The chain has TRBV4-2 and TRBJ2-2; TRBD2 matches at 9 bases. The germline gives CDR1 LGHNA, CDR2 YNFKEQ. There are 16 residues in the CDR3. J was trimmed by 0 bases and V by 2 bases; bases with no gene match: 1.